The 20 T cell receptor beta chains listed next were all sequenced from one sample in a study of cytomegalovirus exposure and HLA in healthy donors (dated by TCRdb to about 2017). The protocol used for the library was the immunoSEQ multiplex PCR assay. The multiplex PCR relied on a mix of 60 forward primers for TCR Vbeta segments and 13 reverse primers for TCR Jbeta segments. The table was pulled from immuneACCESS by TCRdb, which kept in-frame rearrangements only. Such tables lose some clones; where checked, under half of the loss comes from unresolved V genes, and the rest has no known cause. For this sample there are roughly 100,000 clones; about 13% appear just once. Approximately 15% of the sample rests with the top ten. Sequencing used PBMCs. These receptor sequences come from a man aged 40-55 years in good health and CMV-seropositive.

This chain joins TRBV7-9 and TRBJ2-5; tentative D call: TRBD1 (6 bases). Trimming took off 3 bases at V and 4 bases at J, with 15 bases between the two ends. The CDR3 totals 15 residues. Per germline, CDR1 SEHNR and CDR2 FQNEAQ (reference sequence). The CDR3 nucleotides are TGTGCCAGCAGCTTGTCCGGGACACTCACAGAGACCCAGTACTTC. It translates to CASSLSGTLTETQYF.

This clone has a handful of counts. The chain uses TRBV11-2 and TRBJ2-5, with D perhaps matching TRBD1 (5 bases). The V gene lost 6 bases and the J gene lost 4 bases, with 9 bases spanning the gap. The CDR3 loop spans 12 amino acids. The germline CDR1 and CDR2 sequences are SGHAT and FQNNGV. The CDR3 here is CASRWGGETQYF. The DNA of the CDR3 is TGTGCCAGCAGGTGGGGCGGAGAGACCCAGTACTTC. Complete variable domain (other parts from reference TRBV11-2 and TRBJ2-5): EAGVAQSPRYKIIEKRQSVAFWCNPISGHATLYWYQQILGQGPKLLIQFQNNGVVDDSQLPKDRFSAERLKGVDSTLKIQPAKLEDSAVYLCASRWGGETQYFGPGTRLLVL.

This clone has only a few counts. The CDR3 region has the DNA TGTGCCAGCAGTTTAAGATCTCAGTACTATGGCTACACCTTC. Protein sequence: CASSLRSQYYGYTF. The rearrangement joins TRBV28 to TRBJ1-2; D not resolved. This CDR3 region has 14 residues. Looked up from germline, CDR1 is MDHEN and CDR2 is SYDVKM. The V and J ends lost 2 bases and 3 bases respectively, with 10 bases between them.

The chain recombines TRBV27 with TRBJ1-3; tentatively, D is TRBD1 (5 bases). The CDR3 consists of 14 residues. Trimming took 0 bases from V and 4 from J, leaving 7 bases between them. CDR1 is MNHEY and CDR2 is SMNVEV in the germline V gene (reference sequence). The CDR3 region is CASSLSRVGNTIYF. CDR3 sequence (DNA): TGTGCCAGCAGTTTATCCAGGGTCGGAAACACCATATATTTT.

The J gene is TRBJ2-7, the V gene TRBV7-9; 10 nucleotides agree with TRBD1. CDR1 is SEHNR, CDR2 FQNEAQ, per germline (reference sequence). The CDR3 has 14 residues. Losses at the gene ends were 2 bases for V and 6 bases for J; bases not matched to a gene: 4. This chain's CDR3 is CASSLSGTGVEQYF. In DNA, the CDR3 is TGTGCCAGCAGCTTAAGTGGGACAGGGGTCGAGCAGTACTTC.

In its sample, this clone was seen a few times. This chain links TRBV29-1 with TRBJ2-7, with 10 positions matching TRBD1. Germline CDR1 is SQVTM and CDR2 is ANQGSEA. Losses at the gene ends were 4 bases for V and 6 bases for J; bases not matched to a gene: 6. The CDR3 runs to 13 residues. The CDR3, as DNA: TGCAGCGTTGTAAGACAGGGGGCAGGCGAGCAGTACTTC. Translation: CSVVRQGAGEQYF.

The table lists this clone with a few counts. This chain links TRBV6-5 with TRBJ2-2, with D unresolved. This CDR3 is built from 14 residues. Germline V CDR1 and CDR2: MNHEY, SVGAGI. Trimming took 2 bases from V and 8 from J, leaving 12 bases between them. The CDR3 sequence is CASSYQLTKGELFF. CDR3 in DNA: TGTGCCAGCAGTTACCAATTGACAAAAGGGGAGCTGTTTTTT.

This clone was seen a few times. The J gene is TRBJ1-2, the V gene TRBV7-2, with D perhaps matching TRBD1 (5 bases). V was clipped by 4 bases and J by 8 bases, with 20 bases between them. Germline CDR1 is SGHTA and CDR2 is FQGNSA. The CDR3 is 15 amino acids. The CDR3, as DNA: TGTGCCAGCAGCTCGCGGGGGAACCTCCTGGGCGGCTACACCTTC. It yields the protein CASSSRGNLLGGYTF.

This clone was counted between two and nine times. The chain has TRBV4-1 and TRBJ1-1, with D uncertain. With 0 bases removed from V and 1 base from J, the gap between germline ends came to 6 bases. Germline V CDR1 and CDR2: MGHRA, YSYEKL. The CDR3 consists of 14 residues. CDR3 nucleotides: TGCGCCAGCAGCCAAGACGGGGAGAACACTGAAGCTTTCTTT. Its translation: CASSQDGENTEAFF.

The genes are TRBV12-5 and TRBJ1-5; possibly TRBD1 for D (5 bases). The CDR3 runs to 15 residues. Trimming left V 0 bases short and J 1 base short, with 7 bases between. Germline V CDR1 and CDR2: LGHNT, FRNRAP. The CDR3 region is CASGLVRGSNQPQHF. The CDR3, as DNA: TGTGCTAGTGGTTTGGTACGGGGGAGCAATCAGCCCCAGCATTTT. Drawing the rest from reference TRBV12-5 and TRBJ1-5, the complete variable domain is DARVTQTPRHKVTEMGQEVTMRCQPILGHNTVFWYRQTMMQGLELLAYFRNRAPLDDSGMPKDRFSAEMPDATLATLKIQPSEPRDSAVYFCASGLVRGSNQPQHFGDGTRLSIL.

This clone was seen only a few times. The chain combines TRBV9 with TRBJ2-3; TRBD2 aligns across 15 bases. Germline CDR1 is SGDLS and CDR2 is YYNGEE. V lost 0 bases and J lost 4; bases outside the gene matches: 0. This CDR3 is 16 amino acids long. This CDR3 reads CASSVGTSGRADTQYF. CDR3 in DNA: TGTGCCAGCAGCGTAGGGACTAGCGGGAGGGCAGATACGCAGTATTTT.

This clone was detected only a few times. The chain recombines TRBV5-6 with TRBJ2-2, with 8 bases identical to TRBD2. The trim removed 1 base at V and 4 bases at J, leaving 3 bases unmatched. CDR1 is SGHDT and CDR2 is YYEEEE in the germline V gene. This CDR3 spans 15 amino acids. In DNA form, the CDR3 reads TGTGCCAGCAGCTTGTCCGGGAGGGCCACCGGGGAGCTGTTTTTT. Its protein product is CASSLSGRATGELFF. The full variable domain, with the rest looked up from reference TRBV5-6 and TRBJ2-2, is DAGVTQSPTHLIKTRGQQVTLRCSPKSGHDTVSWYQQALGQGPQFIFQYYEEEERQRGNFPDRFSGHQFPNYSSELNVNALLLGDSALYLCASSLSGRATGELFFGEGSRLTVL.

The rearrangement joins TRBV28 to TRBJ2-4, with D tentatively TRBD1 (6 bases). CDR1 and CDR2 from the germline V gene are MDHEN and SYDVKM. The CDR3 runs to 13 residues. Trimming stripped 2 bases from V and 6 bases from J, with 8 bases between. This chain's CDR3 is CASSLLQGNIQYF. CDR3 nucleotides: TGTGCCAGCAGTTTACTACAGGGAAACATTCAGTACTTC.

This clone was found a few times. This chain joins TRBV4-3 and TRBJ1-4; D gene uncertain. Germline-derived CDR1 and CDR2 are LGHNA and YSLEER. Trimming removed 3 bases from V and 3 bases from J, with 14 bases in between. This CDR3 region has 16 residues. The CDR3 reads CASSQAPGMANEKLFF. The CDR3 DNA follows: TGCGCCAGCAGCCAGGCCCCCGGGATGGCTAATGAAAAACTGTTTTTT.

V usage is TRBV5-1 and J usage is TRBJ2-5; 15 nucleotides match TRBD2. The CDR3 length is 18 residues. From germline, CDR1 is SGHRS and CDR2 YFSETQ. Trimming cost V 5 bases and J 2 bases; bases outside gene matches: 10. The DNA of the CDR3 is TGCGCCAGCAGTCCTCCGGGACTAGCGGGAGGAGGACAAGAGACCCAGTACTTC. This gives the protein CASSPPGLAGGGQETQYF.

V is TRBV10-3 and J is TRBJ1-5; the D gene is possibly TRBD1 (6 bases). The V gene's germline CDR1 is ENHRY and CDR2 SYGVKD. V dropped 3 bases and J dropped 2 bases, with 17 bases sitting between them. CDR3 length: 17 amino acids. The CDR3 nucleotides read TGTGCCATCAGTGAAAAGGGGGTTCGAGTTGGCAATCAGCCCCAGCATTTT. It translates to CAISEKGVRVGNQPQHF.

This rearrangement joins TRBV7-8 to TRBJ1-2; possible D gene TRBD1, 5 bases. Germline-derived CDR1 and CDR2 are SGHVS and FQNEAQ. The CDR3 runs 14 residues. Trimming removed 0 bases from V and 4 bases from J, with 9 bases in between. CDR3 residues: CASSLAEGSYGYTF. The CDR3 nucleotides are TGTGCCAGCAGCTTAGCGGAGGGGTCCTATGGCTACACCTTC. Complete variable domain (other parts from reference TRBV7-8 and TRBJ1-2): GAGVSQSPRYKVAKRGQDVALRCDPISGHVSLFWYQQALGQGPEFLTYFQNEAQLDKSGLPSDRFFAERPEGSVSTLKIQRTQQEDSAVYLCASSLAEGSYGYTFGSGTRLTVV.

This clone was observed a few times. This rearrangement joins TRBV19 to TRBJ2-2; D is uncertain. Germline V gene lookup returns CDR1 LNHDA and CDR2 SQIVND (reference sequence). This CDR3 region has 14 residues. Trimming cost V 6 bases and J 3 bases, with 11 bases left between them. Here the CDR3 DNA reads TGTGCCAGTAGACCCATTTTAGACACCGGGGAGCTGTTTTTT. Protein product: CASRPILDTGELFF.

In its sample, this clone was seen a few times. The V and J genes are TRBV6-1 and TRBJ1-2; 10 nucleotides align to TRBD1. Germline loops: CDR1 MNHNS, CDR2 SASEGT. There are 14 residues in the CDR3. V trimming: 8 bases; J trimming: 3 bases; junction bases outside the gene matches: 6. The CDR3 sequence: CASGKDRGDYGYTF. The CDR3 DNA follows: TGTGCCAGCGGAAAGGACAGGGGGGACTATGGCTACACCTTC.

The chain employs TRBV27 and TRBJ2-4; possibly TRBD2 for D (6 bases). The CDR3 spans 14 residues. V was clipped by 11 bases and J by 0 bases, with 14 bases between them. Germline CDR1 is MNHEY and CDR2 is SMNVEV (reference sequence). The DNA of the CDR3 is TGTGCCTCCAGGGAGGCAGTAGCCAAAAACATTCAGTACTTC. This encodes CASREAVAKNIQYF.